The 14 T cell receptor beta chains below all came from one sample that was sequenced in a study of cytomegalovirus exposure and HLA in healthy donors. The PCR used 60 Vbeta and 13 Jbeta primers. Generated by immunoSEQ multiplex PCR, the TCRdb table keeps only in-frame clones and is missing some. The repertoire includes 90,000 to 130,000 clones, roughly 84% of them detected once, and about 6.8% sits in the top ten. Sequenced sample: PBMCs. Receptor source: a man between 25 and 39 years old in good health and CMV-seropositive.

As regards this clone: At one end, the junction sequence differs from germline, possibly due to a read error. The chain has TRBV15 and TRBJ2-7; 7 positions match TRBD1. Germline V CDR1 and CDR2: LNHNV, YYDKDF (reference sequence). This CDR3 comprises 14 residues. This CDR3 is CATRRDRADYEQYF. As DNA, the CDR3 is TGTGCCACCAGGAGAGACAGGGCTGACTACGAGCAGTACTTC.

The chain recombines TRBV7-2 with TRBJ1-2, with D possibly being TRBD1 (5 bases). CDR1 and CDR2 (germline): SGHTA, FQGNSA. Trimming pared 5 bases from V and 1 base from J, leaving 11 bases between. This CDR3 contains 14 residues. In DNA, the CDR3 is TGTGCCAGCAGCATAAGGACAAGTAACTATGGCTACACCTTC. Translation gives CASSIRTSNYGYTF. Filled out from reference TRBV7-2 and TRBJ1-2, the complete variable domain reads GAGVSQSPSNKVTEKGKDVELRCDPISGHTALYWYRQSLGQGLEFLIYFQGNSAPDKSGLPSDRFSAERTGGSVSTLTIQRTQQEDSAVYLCASSIRTSNYGYTFGSGTRLTVV.

The V call is TRBV4-1, the J call TRBJ1-3; 8 nucleotides line up with TRBD1. Per the germline V gene, CDR1 is MGHRA and CDR2 is YSYEKL. V gave up 4 bases and J gave up 3 bases; unmatched junction bases: 5. The CDR3 length is 15 residues. The CDR3 region has the DNA TGCGCCAGCAGCCCGCAGGGGGCTTTTGGAAACACCATATATTTT. This encodes CASSPQGAFGNTIYF.

The genes are TRBV5-1 and TRBJ2-2; possible D gene TRBD1, 7 bases. Trimming shortened V by 6 bases and J by 2 bases, and 14 bases separated the two germline ends. This CDR3 comprises 15 residues. Germline V gene lookup returns CDR1 SGHRS and CDR2 YFSETQ. The CDR3 spells CASNRGTVNTGELFF. As DNA, the CDR3 is TGCGCCAGCAACCGGGGGACAGTCAACACCGGGGAGCTGTTTTTT.

This clone was recorded only once. This CDR3 reads CASSSLLAGEQETQYF. DNA for the CDR3: TGTGCCAGCAGCTCTCTACTAGCGGGGGAGCAAGAGACCCAGTACTTC. The chain uses TRBV7-6 and TRBJ2-5, with 11 bases aligning to TRBD2. CDR1 and CDR2 from the germline V gene are SGHVS and FNYEAQ. With V trimmed by 4 bases and J by 2 bases, 6 bases remained unmatched. CDR3 length: 16 amino acids.

The chain recombines TRBV7-9 with TRBJ1-3; no reliable D call. The CDR3 contains 14 residues. Germline V gene lookup returns CDR1 SEHNR and CDR2 FQNEAQ (reference sequence). V lost 2 bases and J lost 6, with 11 bases in between. DNA for the CDR3: TGTGCCAGCAGCTTAAGGCAGGCCAAAAACACCATATATTTT. It codes for CASSLRQAKNTIYF.

The chain links TRBV6-6 to TRBJ2-3; 8 nucleotides align to TRBD2. Germline CDR1 is MNHNY and CDR2 is SVGAGI (reference sequence). This CDR3 has 14 residues. Trimming cost V 7 bases and J 1 base; bases outside gene matches: 4. The CDR3 bases are TGTGCCAGCAATCGAGCGGGGGGCACAGATACGCAGTATTTT. Translating it yields CASNRAGGTDTQYF.

The chain has TRBV5-4 and TRBJ1-3, with 9 nucleotides matching TRBD1. Germline V gives CDR1 SGHNT, CDR2 YYREEE (reference sequence). The V gene end was trimmed by 2 bases and the J gene end by 1 base; junction bases not matched to a gene: 4. This CDR3 comprises 16 residues. Here the CDR3 DNA reads TGTGCCAGCAGCTTAGGACAGGGGACTTCTGGAAACACCATATATTTT. Its translation is CASSLGQGTSGNTIYF.

This clone was recorded a few times. This chain uses TRBV5-5 with TRBJ2-5, with TRBD2 identical over 7 bases. In germline, CDR1 is SGHKS, CDR2 YYEKEE (reference sequence). This CDR3 has 15 amino acids. Losses at the gene ends were 2 bases for V and 2 bases for J; bases not matched to a gene: 6. The DNA of the CDR3 is TGTGCCAGCAGCTTTTGGGGAGGGACTCAAGAGACCCAGTACTTC. Translation gives CASSFWGGTQETQYF.

This chain connects TRBV14 to TRBJ2-3; D gene ambiguous. The CDR3 extends over 13 amino acids. Germline V lookup: CDR1 SGHDN, CDR2 FVKESK. V was clipped by 0 bases and J by 4 bases, with 5 bases between them. CDR3 DNA: TGTGCCAGCAGCCAAGATCTCGCAGATACGCAGTATTTT. This sequence encodes CASSQDLADTQYF.

This clone has ten or more counts. J is TRBJ2-2 and V is TRBV29-1; D possibly corresponds to TRBD1 (6 bases). CDR3 size: 16 residues. The ends were cut back, 4 bases at V and 6 bases at J, with 21 bases in the middle. CDR1 and CDR2 from the germline V gene are SQVTM and ANQGSEA. The CDR3 DNA is TGCAGCGTTGCATCCCAGGGGACGCAAGAAGCCGGGGAGCTGTTTTTT. This codes for CSVASQGTQEAGELFF.

The DNA for the CDR3 is TGTGCCAGCAGCTTAGATCTGGAGAACTATGGCTACACCTTC. Amino acids: CASSLDLENYGYTF. This rearrangement joins TRBV11-2 to TRBJ1-2; D uncertain. The germline V gene has CDR1 SGHAT and CDR2 FQNNGV. The ends were cut back, 0 bases at V and 2 bases at J, with 7 bases in the middle. The CDR3 has 14 amino acids.

The chain combines TRBV10-3 with TRBJ2-7, with 8 nucleotides matching TRBD1. V lost 8 bases and J lost 2; bases outside the gene matches: 8. Germline lookup yields CDR1 ENHRY and CDR2 SYGVKD. The CDR3 covers 14 residues. The CDR3 region is CAIASTGETYEQYF. CDR3 in DNA: TGTGCCATCGCTTCGACAGGGGAGACCTACGAGCAGTACTTC.

The chain couples TRBV5-5 to TRBJ2-1; TRBD2 matches at 12 bases. V lost 4 bases and J lost 6; bases outside the gene matches: 5. CDR3 length equals 15 residues. CDR1 is SGHKS, CDR2 YYEKEE, per germline (reference sequence). CDR3 region: CASSLLAGGLNEQFF. The CDR3, as DNA: TGTGCCAGCAGCCTCCTAGCGGGGGGGCTCAATGAGCAGTTCTTC.